The 9 T cell receptor beta chains in this list originate from one sample, sequenced in a study of Ad26.COV2.S vaccination and SARS-CoV-2 variants. Stated treatment: around 19 received Ad26.COV2.S at low or high dose, single or two shots; a few received placebo; per-sample allocation not given. Specimen acquisition occurred on day 63 following the initial vaccine or placebo injection. Clones were sequenced by immunoSEQ multiplex PCR, and TCRdb holds only the in-frame ones, with some missing. The sample holds 440,000 or so clones; 90% are singletons and the top ten take under 4.5%. Sequencing used peripheral blood, obtained in a trial of Ad26.COV2.S vaccine versus placebo. All receptors derive from a person between 18 and 60 years old who received the Ad26.COV2.S COVID-19 vaccine or a placebo.

In this sample, this clone turned up a few times. The genes are TRBV2 and TRBJ2-3, with D perhaps matching TRBD1 or TRBD2 (5 bases each). Trimming stripped 4 bases from V and 4 bases from J, with 12 bases between. CDR3 length: 14 amino acids. The germline gives CDR1 SNHLY, CDR2 FYNNEI. The CDR3 DNA reads TGTGCCAGCAGTGTAGCAGGGAGAGCAGATACGCAGTATTTT. Protein sequence: CASSVAGRADTQYF. Based on the CDR3 plus reference TRBV2 and TRBJ2-3, the full variable domain is EPEVTQTPSHQVTQMGQEVILRCVPISNHLYFYWYRQILGQKVEFLVSFYNNEISEKSEIFDDQFSVERPDGSNFTLKIRSTKLEDSAMYFCASSVAGRADTQYFGPGTRLTVL.

This sequence joins TRBV7-9 and TRBJ1-1; 7 nucleotides line up with TRBD1. The CDR3 runs 15 residues. Germline-derived CDR1 and CDR2 are SEHNR and FQNEAQ (reference sequence). J lost 3 bases, V lost 1 base, and 5 bases had no gene match. CDR3 DNA: TGTGCCAGCAGCTTAGGAGGGGGCCGGGACACTGAAGCTTTCTTT. This sequence encodes CASSLGGGRDTEAFF.

This rearrangement joins TRBV7-9 to TRBJ1-1; D possibly corresponds to TRBD1 (5 bases). There are 14 residues in the CDR3. In germline, CDR1 is SEHNR, CDR2 FQNEAQ (reference sequence). Trimming removed 7 bases from V and 0 bases from J, with 12 bases in between. The CDR3 spells CASNRWGMNTEAFF. CDR3 sequence (DNA): TGTGCCAGCAACCGCTGGGGGATGAACACTGAAGCTTTCTTT. The full variable domain, completed using reference TRBV7-9 and TRBJ1-1, is DTGVSQNPRHKITKRGQNVTFRCDPISEHNRLYWYRQTLGQGPEFLTYFQNEAQLEKSRLLSDRFSAERPKGSFSTLEIQRTEQGDSAMYLCASNRWGMNTEAFFGQGTRLTVV.

The chain combines TRBV18 with TRBJ2-7; no reliable D call. Per germline, CDR1 KGHSH and CDR2 LQKENI. The CDR3 length is 12 residues. Trimming left V 3 bases short and J 3 bases short, with 6 bases between. The CDR3 region has the DNA TGTGCCAGCTCACCCGCAGACTACGAGCAGTACTTC. Protein sequence: CASSPADYEQYF. Full variable domain (outside the CDR3, taken from reference TRBV18 and TRBJ2-7): NAGVMQNPRHLVRRRGQEARLRCSPMKGHSHVYWYRQLPEEGLKFMVYLQKENIIDESGMPKERFSAEFPKEGPSILRIQQVVRGDSAAYFCASSPADYEQYFGPGTRLTVT.

The V gene is TRBV9, the J gene TRBJ2-2, with D unresolved. The germline CDR1 and CDR2 sequences are SGDLS and YYNGEE. Trimming took 4 bases from V and 2 from J, leaving 12 bases between them. This CDR3 spans 15 amino acids. CDR3 in DNA: TGTGCCAGCAGCCTTACGGACGGCAACACCGGGGAGCTGTTTTTT. It codes for CASSLTDGNTGELFF.

J is TRBJ2-2 and V is TRBV27; no definite D call. The V end lost 4 bases, the J end lost 6 bases, and 3 bases lay between the germline ends. This CDR3 is built from 11 residues. Germline V CDR1 and CDR2: MNHEY, SMNVEV (reference sequence). CDR3 loop: CASSCAGELFF. CDR3 coding DNA: TGTGCCAGCAGTTGTGCCGGGGAGCTGTTTTTT.

The chain links TRBV6-5 to TRBJ2-3, with TRBD1 as a possible D gene (8 bases). The ends were cut back, 6 bases at V and 2 bases at J, with 15 bases in the middle. The germline V gene encodes CDR1 MNHEY and CDR2 SVGAGI. The CDR3 is 15 residues long. The CDR3 loop is CASSDRGGHTDTQYF. CDR3 in DNA: TGTGCCAGCAGCGACAGGGGAGGGCACACAGATACGCAGTATTTT.

The J gene is TRBJ1-6, the V gene TRBV5-4, with D hard to call. The CDR3 consists of 14 residues. Germline loops: CDR1 SGHNT, CDR2 YYREEE (reference sequence). V dropped 1 base and J dropped 10 bases, with 12 bases sitting between them. The CDR3 reads CASSLNLERSPLHF. DNA for the CDR3: TGTGCCAGCAGCTTGAACCTCGAGAGGTCACCCCTCCACTTT.

This chain connects TRBV5-8 to TRBJ2-5, with 7 bases aligning to TRBD1. Trimming removed 4 bases from V and 2 bases from J; junction bases left unmatched: 5. CDR3 length equals 14 residues. CDR1 is SGHTS, CDR2 YDEGEE, per germline. This chain's CDR3 is CASSRGQLQETQYF. In nucleotides, the CDR3 is TGTGCCAGCAGCCGGGGACAGCTTCAAGAGACCCAGTACTTC.